These T cell receptor beta chains were read from a single sample in a study of blood T cell repertoires in COVID-19. Method: immunoSEQ multiplex PCR; TCRdb's copy keeps in-frame clones and lacks some. Here the sample spans tens of thousands of clones, approximately 80% being singletons. Input material: peripheral blood. The receptor source for this set is a woman older than 75 with acute or convalescent COVID-19. Each CDR3 is given with its conserved first and last residue. The D gene is left open where the match is weak. Clone size is not always given. Where it is, it says once, few, many or a class for expanded clones.

>NA|NA|TRBV6-1|TRBJ2-1
TGTGCCAGCAGTGAGACAGATCTCTCCTACAATGAGCAGTTCTTC
CASSETDLSYNEQFF
>NA|NA|TRBV6-1|TRBJ1-2
TGTGCCAGCAGTGAAACAGTATATGGCTACACCTTC
CASSETVYGYTF
>NA|NA|TRBV4-1|TRBJ1-2
TGCGCCAGCAGCCAAGATTTATCAGCTAGAAACTATGGCTACACCTTC
CASSQDLSARNYGYTF
>NA|TRBD1|TRBV7-9|TRBJ1-2
TGTGCCAGCAGCACACAGGGGGACTATGGCTACACCTTC
CASSTQGDYGYTF
>once|NA|TRBV23-1|TRBJ2-7
TGCGCCAGCAGTCTCTCTGAAGGAGGGGTCAATCGAATCTACGAGCAGTACTTC
CASSLSEGGVNRIYEQYF
>NA|NA|TRBV2|TRBJ1-1
TGTGCCAGCCTCACTCGGGGGGGGAGCGGTGAAGCTTTCTTT
CASLTRGGSGEAFF
>once|NA|TRBV29-1|TRBJ1-5
TGCAGCGCCACTCTGGAGGGCGGGCAGCCCCAGCATTTT
CSATLEGGQPQHF
>NA|NA|TRBV30|TRBJ2-7
TGTGCCTGGAGTCCGGGTAGCTCCTACGAGCAGTACTTC
CAWSPGSSYEQYF
>once|NA|TRBV3-1/TRBV3-2|TRBJ1-1
TGTGCCAGCAGCCGACCGGACCGGGGCACTGAAGCTTTCTTT
CASSRPDRGTEAFF
>NA|NA|TRBV18|TRBJ1-1
TGTGCCAGCACCAGGGTCCCGAACACTGAAGCTTTCTTT
CASTRVPNTEAFF
>NA|TRBD1|TRBV9|TRBJ2-7
TGTGCCAGCGGACGGACGGGACAGGGTCCAAACGAGCAGTACTTC
CASGRTGQGPNEQYF
>NA|TRBD2|TRBV20-1|TRBJ2-7
TGCAGTGCTGGACTAGCCTACGAGCAGTACTTC
CSAGLAYEQYF
>NA|NA|TRBV28|TRBJ1-6
TGTGCCAGCAGCCGGGGGGACGGTCCTAGCGCCCTCCACTTT
CASSRGDGPSALHF
>NA|TRBD1|TRBV6-2/TRBV6-3|TRBJ1-5
TGTGCCAGCAGCCAACCGGGACAGCTACAGCCCCAGCATTTT
CASSQPGQLQPQHF
>NA|NA|TRBV7-8|TRBJ2-5
TGTGCCAGCAGTTCAGACACGGGAGCGCCGCGGAGGACCCAGTACTTC
CASSSDTGAPRRTQYF
>NA|NA|TRBV2|TRBJ1-1
TGTGCCAGCAGTGAAGTGGGGGCCATCGGGGAAGCTTTCTTT
CASSEVGAIGEAFF
>NA|TRBD1|TRBV4-3|TRBJ1-3
TGCGCCAGCAGCGCAGACAGGGGGTCTGGAAACACCATATATTTT
CASSADRGSGNTIYF
>NA|TRBD1|TRBV5-6|TRBJ1-6
TGTGCCAGCAGCTTACGACAGGGCGCTAATTCACCCCTCCACTTT
CASSLRQGANSPLHF
>NA|TRBD1|TRBV6-5|TRBJ1-1
TGTGCCAGCAGTCACAGGGGAGTAGGGGGCACTGAAGCTTTCTTT
CASSHRGVGGTEAFF
>NA|NA|TRBV19|TRBJ2-3
TGTGCCAGTAGTCTCGGCACTAGTCAAACGGGTACGCAGTATTTT
CASSLGTSQTGTQYF
>NA|TRBD1|TRBV6-5|TRBJ1-1
TGTGCCACTGCAAGACAGGGGTACACTGAAGCTTTCTTT
CATARQGYTEAFF
>NA|NA|TRBV21-1|TRBJ2-2
TGTGCCAGCAGCAAAGGATTAAGGACAGGGGAGACTAGCGGGGCGTACGACGGGGAGCTGTTTTTT
CASSKGLRTGETSGAYDGELFF
>NA|TRBD1|TRBV3-1/TRBV3-2|TRBJ2-3
TGTGCCAGCAGCCCAATCGACAGGGGGTTCGCAGATACGCAGTATTTT
CASSPIDRGFADTQYF
>once|NA|TRBV14|TRBJ2-4
TGTGCCAGCAGCCAAGATCGATCGAGCATTCAGTACTTC
CASSQDRSSIQYF
>NA|TRBD1|TRBV7-2|TRBJ2-2
TGTGCCAGCAGGGGACAGGGACGGAACACCGGGGAGCTGTTTTTT
CASRGQGRNTGELFF
>many|TRBD1|TRBV2|TRBJ2-1
TGTGCCAGCATCTTCAGGGGGAATGAGCAGTTCTTC
CASIFRGNEQFF
>once|TRBD1|TRBV30|TRBJ1-2
TGTGCCTGGGAACTCAAGACAGGGCATGATGGCTACACCTTC
CAWELKTGHDGYTF
>NA|NA|TRBV25-1|TRBJ1-6
TGTGCCAGCAGTGAGTCAGGAGGAAAGGGGGTCTCCTCACCCCTCCACTTT
CASSESGGKGVSSPLHF
>NA|NA|TRBV19|TRBJ2-2
TGTGCCAGTAGCCCTGGGAGTAGCGCCACGAACACCGGGGAGCTGTTTTTT
CASSPGSSATNTGELFF
>NA|NA|TRBV5-1|TRBJ1-2
TGCGCCGCCAGGGAGGGTCCGACTAACTATGGCTACACCTTC
CAAREGPTNYGYTF
>NA|TRBD2|TRBV2|TRBJ2-7
TGTGCCAGCAGTACTAGCGGGGGCCCCTACGAGCAGTACTTC
CASSTSGGPYEQYF
>few|NA|TRBV9|TRBJ2-5
TGTGCCAGCAGCGTAGGAGGGACCCAGTACTTC
CASSVGGTQYF
>few|NA|TRBV5-1|TRBJ2-3
TGCGCCAGCAGCTTAGCGGATACGCAGTATTTT
CASSLADTQYF
>NA|TRBD2|TRBV7-2|TRBJ2-5
TGTGCCAGCAGCCCTCGACTAGCGGGGCAGACCCAGTACTTC
CASSPRLAGQTQYF
>once|TRBD2|TRBV5-6|TRBJ2-7
TGTGCCAGCAGATTGATAGCGGGGGGAAACGAGCAGTACTTC
CASRLIAGGNEQYF
>once|TRBD1|TRBV9|TRBJ1-3
TGTGCCAGCAGCGGACGACAGGGGGCGGAAAACACCATATATTTT
CASSGRQGAENTIYF
>NA|NA|TRBV7-8|TRBJ1-4
TGTGCCAGCGTCCCCCTGGCAGGTCTCCCAACTAATGAAAAACTGTTTTTT
CASVPLAGLPTNEKLFF
>NA|TRBD1|TRBV6-2/TRBV6-3|TRBJ2-1
TGTGCCAGCAGTTGGCCGCCGACAGGGGTATATGGTGAGCAGTTCTTC
CASSWPPTGVYGEQFF
>NA|NA|TRBV27|TRBJ1-1
TGTGCCAGCAGTTTATCCCGCTCCGGGAACACTGAAGCTTTCTTT
CASSLSRSGNTEAFF
>NA|NA|TRBV5-1|TRBJ2-7
TGCGCCAGCAGCTCAGGACTGGAGCAGTACTTC
CASSSGLEQYF